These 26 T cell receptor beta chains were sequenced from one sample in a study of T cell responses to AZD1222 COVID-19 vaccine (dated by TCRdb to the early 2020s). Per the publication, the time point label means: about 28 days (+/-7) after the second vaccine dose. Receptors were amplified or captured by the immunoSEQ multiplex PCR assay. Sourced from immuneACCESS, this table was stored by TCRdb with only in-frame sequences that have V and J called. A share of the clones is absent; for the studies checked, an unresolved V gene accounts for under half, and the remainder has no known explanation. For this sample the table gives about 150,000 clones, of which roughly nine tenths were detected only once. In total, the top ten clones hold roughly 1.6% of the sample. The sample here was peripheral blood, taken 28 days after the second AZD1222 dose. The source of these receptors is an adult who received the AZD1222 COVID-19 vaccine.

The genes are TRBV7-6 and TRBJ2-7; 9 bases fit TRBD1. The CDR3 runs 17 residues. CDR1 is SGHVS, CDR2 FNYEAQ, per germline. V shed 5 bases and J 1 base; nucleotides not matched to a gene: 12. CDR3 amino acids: CASSPEIMGTGSYEQYF. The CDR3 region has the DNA TGTGCCAGCAGCCCAGAAATCATGGGGACAGGGTCCTACGAGCAGTACTTC.

CDR3 sequence reads: CSVTPGAGNTIYF. In nucleotides, the CDR3 is TGCAGCGTCACCCCCGGGGCAGGAAACACCATATATTTT. V and J are TRBV29-1 and TRBJ1-3; weak D call: TRBD1 (5 bases). CDR1 is SQVTM and CDR2 is ANQGSEA in the germline V gene. This CDR3 has 13 residues. V was clipped by 6 bases and J by 4 bases, with 13 bases between them.

The CDR3 loop reads CASSPWTGHLYGYTF. CDR3 bases: TGTGCCAGCAGCCCGTGGACAGGGCACCTCTATGGCTACACCTTC. The V gene is TRBV3-1 (or the pseudogene TRBV3-2), the J gene TRBJ1-2, with 8 bases fitting TRBD1. Germline CDR1 is LGHDT and CDR2 is YNNKEL (reference sequence). The CDR3 loop spans 15 amino acids. Trimming cost V 4 bases and J 4 bases; bases outside gene matches: 8.

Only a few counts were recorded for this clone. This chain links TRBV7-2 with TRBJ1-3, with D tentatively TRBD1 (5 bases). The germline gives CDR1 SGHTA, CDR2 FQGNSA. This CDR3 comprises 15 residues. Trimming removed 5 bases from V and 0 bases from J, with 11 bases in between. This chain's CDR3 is CASSLRAVSGNTIYF. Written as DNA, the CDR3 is TGTGCCAGCAGCCTCAGGGCGGTCTCTGGAAACACCATATATTTT. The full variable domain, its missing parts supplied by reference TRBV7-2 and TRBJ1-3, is GAGVSQSPSNKVTEKGKDVELRCDPISGHTALYWYRQSLGQGLEFLIYFQGNSAPDKSGLPSDRFSAERTGGSVSTLTIQRTQQEDSAVYLCASSLRAVSGNTIYFGEGSWLTVV.

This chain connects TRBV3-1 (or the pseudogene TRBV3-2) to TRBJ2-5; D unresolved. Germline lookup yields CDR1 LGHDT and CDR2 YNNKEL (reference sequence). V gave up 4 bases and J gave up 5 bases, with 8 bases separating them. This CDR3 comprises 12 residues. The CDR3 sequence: CASSPVVETQYF. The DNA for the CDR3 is TGTGCCAGCAGCCCGGTCGTGGAGACCCAGTACTTC.

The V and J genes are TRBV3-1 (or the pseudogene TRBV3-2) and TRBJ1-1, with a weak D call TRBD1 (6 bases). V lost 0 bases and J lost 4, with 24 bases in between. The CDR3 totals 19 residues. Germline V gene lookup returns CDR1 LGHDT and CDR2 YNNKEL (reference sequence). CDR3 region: CASSQEGTTNAPQGTEAFF. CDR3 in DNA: TGTGCCAGCAGCCAAGAAGGGACAACTAACGCCCCACAGGGCACTGAAGCTTTCTTT.

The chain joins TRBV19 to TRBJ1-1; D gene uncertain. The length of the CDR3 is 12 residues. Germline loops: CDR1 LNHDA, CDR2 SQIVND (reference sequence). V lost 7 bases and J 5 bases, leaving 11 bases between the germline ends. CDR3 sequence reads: CASNQRNTEAFF. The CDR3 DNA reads TGTGCCAGTAATCAGAGAAATACTGAAGCTTTCTTT.

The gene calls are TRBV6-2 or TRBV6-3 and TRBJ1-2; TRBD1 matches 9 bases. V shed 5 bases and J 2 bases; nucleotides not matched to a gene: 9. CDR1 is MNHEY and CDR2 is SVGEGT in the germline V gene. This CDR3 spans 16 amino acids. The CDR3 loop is CASSGLGQGSNYGYTF. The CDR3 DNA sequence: TGTGCCAGCAGTGGATTGGGACAGGGTTCAAACTATGGCTACACCTTC.

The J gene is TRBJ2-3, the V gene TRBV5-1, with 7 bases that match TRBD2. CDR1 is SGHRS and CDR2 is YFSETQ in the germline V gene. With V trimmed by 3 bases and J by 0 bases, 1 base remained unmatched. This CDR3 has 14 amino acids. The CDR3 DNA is TGCGCCAGCAGCTGGCGGGGGAGCACAGATACGCAGTATTTT. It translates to CASSWRGSTDTQYF.

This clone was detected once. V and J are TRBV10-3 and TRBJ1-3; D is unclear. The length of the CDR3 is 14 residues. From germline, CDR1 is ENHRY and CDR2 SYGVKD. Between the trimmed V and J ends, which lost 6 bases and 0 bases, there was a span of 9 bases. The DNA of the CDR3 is TGTGCCATCAGGCGAGGAGGCTCTGGAAACACCATATATTTT. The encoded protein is CAIRRGGSGNTIYF.

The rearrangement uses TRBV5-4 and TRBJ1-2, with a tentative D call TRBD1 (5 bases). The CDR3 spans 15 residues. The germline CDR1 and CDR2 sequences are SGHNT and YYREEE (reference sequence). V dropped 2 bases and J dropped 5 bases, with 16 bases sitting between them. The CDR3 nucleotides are TGTGCCAGCAGCTTTCGACAGCCCGGACTTTATGGCTACACCTTC. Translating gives CASSFRQPGLYGYTF.

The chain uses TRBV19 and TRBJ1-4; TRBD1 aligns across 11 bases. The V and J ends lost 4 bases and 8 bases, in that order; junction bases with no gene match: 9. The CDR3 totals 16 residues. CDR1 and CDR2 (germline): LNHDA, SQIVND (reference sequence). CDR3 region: CASSTQRTGGVEKLFF. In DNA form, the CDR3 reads TGTGCCAGTAGTACCCAACGGACAGGGGGCGTCGAAAAACTGTTTTTT.

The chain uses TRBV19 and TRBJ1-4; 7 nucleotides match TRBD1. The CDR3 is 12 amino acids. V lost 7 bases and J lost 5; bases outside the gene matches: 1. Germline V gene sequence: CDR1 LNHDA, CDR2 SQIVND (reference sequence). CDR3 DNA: TGTGCCAGTATGACAGGGAATGAAAAACTGTTTTTT. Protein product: CASMTGNEKLFF.

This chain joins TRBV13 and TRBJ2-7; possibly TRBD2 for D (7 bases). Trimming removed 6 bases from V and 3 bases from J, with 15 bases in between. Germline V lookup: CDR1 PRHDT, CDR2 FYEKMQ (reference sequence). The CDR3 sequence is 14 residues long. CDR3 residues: CASSQGRGYYEQYF. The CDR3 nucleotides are TGTGCCAGCAGTCAGGGGCGGGGGTACTACGAGCAGTACTTC. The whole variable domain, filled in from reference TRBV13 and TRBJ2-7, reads AAGVIQSPRHLIKEKRETATLKCYPIPRHDTVYWYQQGPGQDPQFLISFYEKMQSDKGSIPDRFSAQQFSDYHSELNMSSLELGDSALYFCASSQGRGYYEQYFGPGTRLTVT.

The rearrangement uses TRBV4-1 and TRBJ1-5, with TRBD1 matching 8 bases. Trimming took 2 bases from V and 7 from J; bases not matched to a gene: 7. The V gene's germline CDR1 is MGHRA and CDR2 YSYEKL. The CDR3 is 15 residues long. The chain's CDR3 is CASSQYGQGSQPQHF. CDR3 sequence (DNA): TGCGCCAGCAGCCAATATGGACAGGGCTCCCAGCCCCAGCATTTT.

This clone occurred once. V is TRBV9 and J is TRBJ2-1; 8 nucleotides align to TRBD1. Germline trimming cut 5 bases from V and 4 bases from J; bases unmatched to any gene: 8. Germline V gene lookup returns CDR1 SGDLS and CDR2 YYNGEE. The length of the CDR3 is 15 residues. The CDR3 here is CASSPSGTGYNEQFF. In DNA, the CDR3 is TGTGCCAGCAGTCCTTCCGGGACAGGTTACAATGAGCAGTTCTTC.

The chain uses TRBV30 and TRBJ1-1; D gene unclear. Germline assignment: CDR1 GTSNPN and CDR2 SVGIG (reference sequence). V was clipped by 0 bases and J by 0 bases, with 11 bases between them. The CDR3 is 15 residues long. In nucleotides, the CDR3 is TGTGCCTGGAGTGTGAGGGCGGGCATGAACACTGAAGCTTTCTTT. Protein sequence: CAWSVRAGMNTEAFF.

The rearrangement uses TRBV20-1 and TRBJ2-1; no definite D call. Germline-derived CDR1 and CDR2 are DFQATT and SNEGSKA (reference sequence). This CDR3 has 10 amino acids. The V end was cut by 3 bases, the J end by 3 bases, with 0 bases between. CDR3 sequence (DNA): TGCAGTGCTAGCTACAATGAGCAGTTCTTC. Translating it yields CSASYNEQFF.

The CDR3 DNA reads TGCGCCAGCAGCGCGGCAAATTCACCCCTCCACTTT. Residues: CASSAANSPLHF. The chain recombines TRBV5-1 with TRBJ1-6; D unclear. V shed 4 bases and J shed 7 bases, with 6 bases lying between them. Per germline, CDR1 SGHRS and CDR2 YFSETQ. The CDR3 runs to 12 residues. The variable domain in full, with the rest retrieved from reference TRBV5-1 and TRBJ1-6, is KAGVTQTPRYLIKTRGQQVTLSCSPISGHRSVSWYQQTPGQGLQFLFEYFSETQRNKGNFPGRFSGRQFSNSRSEMNVSTLELGDSALYLCASSAANSPLHFGNGTRLTVT.

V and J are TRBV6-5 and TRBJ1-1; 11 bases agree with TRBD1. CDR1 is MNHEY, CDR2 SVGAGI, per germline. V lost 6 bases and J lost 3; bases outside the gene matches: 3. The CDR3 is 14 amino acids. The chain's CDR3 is CASSRDRGDTEAFF. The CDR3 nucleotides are TGTGCCAGCAGCCGGGACAGGGGGGACACTGAAGCTTTCTTT.

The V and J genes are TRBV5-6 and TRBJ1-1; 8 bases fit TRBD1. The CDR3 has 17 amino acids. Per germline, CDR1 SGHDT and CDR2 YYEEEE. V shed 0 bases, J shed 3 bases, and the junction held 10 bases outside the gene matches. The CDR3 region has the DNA TGTGCCAGCAGCTTGGTCTGGGCAGGGGGCAGGCACACTGAAGCTTTCTTT. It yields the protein CASSLVWAGGRHTEAFF.

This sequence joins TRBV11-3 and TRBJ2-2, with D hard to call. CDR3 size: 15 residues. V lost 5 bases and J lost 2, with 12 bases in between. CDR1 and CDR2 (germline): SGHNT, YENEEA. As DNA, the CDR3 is TGTGCCAGCAGCCCCAGCCGGGCAAACACCGGGGAGCTGTTTTTT. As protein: CASSPSRANTGELFF.

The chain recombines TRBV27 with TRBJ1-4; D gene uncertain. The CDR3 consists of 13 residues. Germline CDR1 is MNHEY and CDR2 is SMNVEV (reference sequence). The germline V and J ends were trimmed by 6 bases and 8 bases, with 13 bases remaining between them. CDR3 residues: CASRGGGEEKLFF. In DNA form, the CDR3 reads TGTGCCAGCAGGGGTGGTGGGGAAGAAAAACTGTTTTTT.

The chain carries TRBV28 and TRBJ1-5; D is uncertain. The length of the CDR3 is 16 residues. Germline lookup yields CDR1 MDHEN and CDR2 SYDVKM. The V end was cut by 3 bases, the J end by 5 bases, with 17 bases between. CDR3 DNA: TGTGCCAGCAGTTTCCATATCCGGGAATCCGATCAGCCCCAGCATTTT. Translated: CASSFHIRESDQPQHF. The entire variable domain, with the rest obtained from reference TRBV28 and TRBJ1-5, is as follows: DVKVTQSSRYLVKRTGEKVFLECVQDMDHENMFWYRQDPGLGLRLIYFSYDVKMKEKGDIPEGYSVSREKKERFSLILESASTNQTSMYLCASSFHIRESDQPQHFGDGTRLSIL.

The CDR3 DNA reads TGTGCCAGCAGCTTGGGACAGCCGGGAGGAACTGGAAACACCATATATTTT. Protein: CASSLGQPGGTGNTIYF. The rearrangement links TRBV5-4 to TRBJ1-3, with a weak D call TRBD1 (5 bases). The V gene's germline CDR1 is SGHNT and CDR2 YYREEE (reference sequence). The germline V and J ends were trimmed by 0 bases and 2 bases, with 15 bases remaining between them. The CDR3 covers 17 residues.

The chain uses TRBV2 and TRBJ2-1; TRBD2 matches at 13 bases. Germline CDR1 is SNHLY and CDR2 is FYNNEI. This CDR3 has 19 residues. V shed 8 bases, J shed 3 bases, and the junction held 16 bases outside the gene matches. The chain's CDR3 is CASAGTSGMSMPLYNEQFF. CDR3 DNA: TGTGCCAGCGCCGGGACTAGCGGGATGTCTATGCCCCTCTACAATGAGCAGTTCTTC.